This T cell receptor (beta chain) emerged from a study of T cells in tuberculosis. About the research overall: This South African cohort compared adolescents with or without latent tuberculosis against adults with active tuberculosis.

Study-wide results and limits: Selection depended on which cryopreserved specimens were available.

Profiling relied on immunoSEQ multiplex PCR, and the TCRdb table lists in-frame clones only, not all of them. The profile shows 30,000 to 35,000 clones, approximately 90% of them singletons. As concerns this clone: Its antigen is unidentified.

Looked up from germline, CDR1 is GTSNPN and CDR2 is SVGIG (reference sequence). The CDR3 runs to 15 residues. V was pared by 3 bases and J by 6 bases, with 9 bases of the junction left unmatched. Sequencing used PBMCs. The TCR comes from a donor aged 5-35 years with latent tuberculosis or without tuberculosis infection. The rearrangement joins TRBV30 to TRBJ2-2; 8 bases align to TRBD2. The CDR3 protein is CAWSRWTSWAGELFF. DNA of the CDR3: TGTGCCTGGAGCCGCTGGACTAGCTGGGCCGGGGAGCTGTTTTTT.